This T cell receptor (beta chain) appears in the sequencing data of a study of tumor-infiltrating lymphocytes in primary liver carcinoma. Co-extracting RNA and DNA was done with about 20-34 mg of unsorted bulk tissue as input. A primer matching the constant region was used to make TCR beta cDNA from approximately 0.45 ug of total RNA. TCR beta libraries came from three nested multiplex PCR rounds using slightly modified ARM-PCR. Primers for the first two PCR rounds were TRBV1-TRBV30 forward primers and a C-beta reverse primer (10 cycles per round). TCRdb reprocessed the multiplex PCR reads with MiXCR, giving one entry per CDR3 protein. The sample yields approximately 100,000 distinct CDR3 sequences, about 70% seen once. The CDR3 extends over 16 amino acids. V was cut by 0 bases and J by 7 bases, with 18 bases left in between.

This sequence originates from a woman aged 55-69 years with primary liver carcinoma and hepatitis B virus infection. V is TRBV12-3 or TRBV12-4 and J is TRBJ1-1; unclear D gene. Sequencing used liver tumor tissue from sampling region 2. Subset described: tumor region T2, inferior pole. The CDR3, as DNA: TGTGCCAGCAGTTTAGCGCGGCCCCCTGATACGGGTGAAGCTTTCTTT. Translating it yields CASSLARPPDTGEAFF.